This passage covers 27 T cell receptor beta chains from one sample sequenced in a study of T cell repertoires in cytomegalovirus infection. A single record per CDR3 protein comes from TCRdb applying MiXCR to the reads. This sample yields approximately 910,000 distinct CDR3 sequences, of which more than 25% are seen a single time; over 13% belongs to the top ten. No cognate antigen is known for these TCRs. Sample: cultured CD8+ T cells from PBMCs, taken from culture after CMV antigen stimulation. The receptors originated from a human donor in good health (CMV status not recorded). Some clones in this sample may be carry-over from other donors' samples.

The CDR3 here is CSAWGQGTFYGYTF. As DNA, the CDR3 is TGCAGTGCTTGGGGACAGGGTACCTTCTATGGCTACACCTTC. The V call is TRBV20-1, the J call TRBJ1-2; 9 bases agree with TRBD1. The germline gives CDR1 DFQATT, CDR2 SNEGSKA (reference sequence). V was pared by 5 bases and J by 4 bases, with 8 bases of the junction left unmatched. The CDR3 is 14 residues long.

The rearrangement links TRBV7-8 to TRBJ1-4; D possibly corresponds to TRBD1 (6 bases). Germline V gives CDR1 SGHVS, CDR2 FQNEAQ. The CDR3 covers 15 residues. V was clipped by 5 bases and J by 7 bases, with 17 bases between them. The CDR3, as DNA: TGTGCCAGCAGCCTACCACAGGGTGTGACTGAAAAACTGTTTTTT. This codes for CASSLPQGVTEKLFF. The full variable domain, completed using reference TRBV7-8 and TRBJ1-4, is GAGVSQSPRYKVAKRGQDVALRCDPISGHVSLFWYQQALGQGPEFLTYFQNEAQLDKSGLPSDRFFAERPEGSVSTLKIQRTQQEDSAVYLCASSLPQGVTEKLFFGSGTQLSVL.

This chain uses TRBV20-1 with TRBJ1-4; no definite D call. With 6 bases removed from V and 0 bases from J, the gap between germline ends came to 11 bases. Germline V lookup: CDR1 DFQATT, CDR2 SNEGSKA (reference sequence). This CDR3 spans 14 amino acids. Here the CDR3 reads CSAPPGTTNEKLFF. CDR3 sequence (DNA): TGCAGTGCGCCCCCAGGAACAACTAATGAAAAACTGTTTTTT.

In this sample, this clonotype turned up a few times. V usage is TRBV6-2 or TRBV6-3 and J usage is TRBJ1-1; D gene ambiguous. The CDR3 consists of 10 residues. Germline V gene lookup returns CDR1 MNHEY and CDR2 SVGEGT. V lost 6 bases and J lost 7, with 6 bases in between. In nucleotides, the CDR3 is TGTGCCAGCAGAGACAATGAAGCTTTCTTT. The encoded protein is CASRDNEAFF.

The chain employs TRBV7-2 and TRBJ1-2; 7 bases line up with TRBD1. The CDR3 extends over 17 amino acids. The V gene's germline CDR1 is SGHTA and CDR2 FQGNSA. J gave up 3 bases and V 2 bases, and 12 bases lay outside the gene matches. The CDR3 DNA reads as TGTGCCAGCAGCTTAAGGCCCGGGGGACAGAGATACTATGGCTACACCTTC. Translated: CASSLRPGGQRYYGYTF.

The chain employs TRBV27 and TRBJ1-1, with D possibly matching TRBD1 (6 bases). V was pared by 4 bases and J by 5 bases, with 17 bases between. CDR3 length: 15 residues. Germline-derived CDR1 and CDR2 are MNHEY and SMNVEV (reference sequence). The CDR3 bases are TGTGCCAGCAGTTACCAAGAGGGGGGTGGGACTGAAGCTTTCTTT. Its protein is CASSYQEGGGTEAFF.

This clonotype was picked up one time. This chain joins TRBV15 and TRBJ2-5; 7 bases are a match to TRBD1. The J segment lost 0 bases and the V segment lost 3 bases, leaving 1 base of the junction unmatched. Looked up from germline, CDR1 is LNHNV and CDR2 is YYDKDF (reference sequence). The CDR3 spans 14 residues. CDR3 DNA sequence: TGTGCCACCAGCAGTACAGGGGACCAAGAGACCCAGTACTTC. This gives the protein CATSSTGDQETQYF.

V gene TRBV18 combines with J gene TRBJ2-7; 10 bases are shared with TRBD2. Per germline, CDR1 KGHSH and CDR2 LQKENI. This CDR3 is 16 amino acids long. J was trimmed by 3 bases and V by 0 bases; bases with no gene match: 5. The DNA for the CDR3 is TGTGCCAGCTCACCACCTGGGGGACTAGCGCTCTACGAGCAGTACTTC. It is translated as CASSPPGGLALYEQYF.

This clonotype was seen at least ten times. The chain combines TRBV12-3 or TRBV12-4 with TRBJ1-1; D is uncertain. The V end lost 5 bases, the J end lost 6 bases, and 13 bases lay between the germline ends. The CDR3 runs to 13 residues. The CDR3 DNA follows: TGTGCCAGCAGTATCCGACCAGCGGCTGAAGCTTTCTTT. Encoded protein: CASSIRPAAEAFF.

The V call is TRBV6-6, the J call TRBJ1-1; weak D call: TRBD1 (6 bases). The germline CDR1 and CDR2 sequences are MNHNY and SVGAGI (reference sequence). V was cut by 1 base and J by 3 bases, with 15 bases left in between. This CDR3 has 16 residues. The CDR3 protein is CASSYLAQGRDTEAFF. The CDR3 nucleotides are TGTGCCAGCAGTTACTTGGCACAGGGAAGGGACACTGAAGCTTTCTTT.

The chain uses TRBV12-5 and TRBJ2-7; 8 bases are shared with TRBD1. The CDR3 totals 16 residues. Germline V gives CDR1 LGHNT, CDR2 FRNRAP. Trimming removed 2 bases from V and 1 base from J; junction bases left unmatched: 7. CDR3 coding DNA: TGTGCTAGTGGTTTGAGCCGGGACAGGTTTTCCTACGAGCAGTACTTC. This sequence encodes CASGLSRDRFSYEQYF.

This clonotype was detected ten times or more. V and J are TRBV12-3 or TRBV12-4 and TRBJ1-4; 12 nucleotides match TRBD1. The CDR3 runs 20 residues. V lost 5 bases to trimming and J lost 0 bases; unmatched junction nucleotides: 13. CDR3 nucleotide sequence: TGTGCCAGCAGTCTCCCGGGACAGGGGGCGGCTACTACAACTAATGAAAAACTGTTTTTT. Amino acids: CASSLPGQGAATTTNEKLFF.

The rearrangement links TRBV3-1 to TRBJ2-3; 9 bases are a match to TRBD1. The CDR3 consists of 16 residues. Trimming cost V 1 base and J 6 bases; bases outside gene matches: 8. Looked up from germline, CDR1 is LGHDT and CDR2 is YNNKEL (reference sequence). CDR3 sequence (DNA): TGTGCCAGCAGCCAAGCGGTAAGGACAGGGGCGGATACGCAGTATTTT. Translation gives CASSQAVRTGADTQYF.

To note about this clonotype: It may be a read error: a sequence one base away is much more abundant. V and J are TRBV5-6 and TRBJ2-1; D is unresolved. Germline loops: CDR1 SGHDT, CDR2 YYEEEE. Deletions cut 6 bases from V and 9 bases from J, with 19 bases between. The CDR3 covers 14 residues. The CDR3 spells CASNEGSGHSEQFF. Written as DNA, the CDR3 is TGTGCCAGCAACGAAGGTTCGGGCCATAGTGAGCAGTTCTTC.

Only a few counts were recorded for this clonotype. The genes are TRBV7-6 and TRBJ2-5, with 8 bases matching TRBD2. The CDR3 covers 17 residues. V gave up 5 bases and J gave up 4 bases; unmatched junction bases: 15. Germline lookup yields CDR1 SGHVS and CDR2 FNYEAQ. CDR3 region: CASSPGVAGTRLETQYF. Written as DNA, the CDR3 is TGTGCCAGCAGCCCGGGAGTAGCGGGGACGCGGTTAGAGACCCAGTACTTC.

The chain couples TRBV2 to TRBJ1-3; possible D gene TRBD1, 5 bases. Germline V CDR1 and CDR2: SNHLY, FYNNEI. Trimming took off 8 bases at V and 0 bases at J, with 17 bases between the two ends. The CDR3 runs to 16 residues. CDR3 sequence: CASVLRQPISGNTIYF. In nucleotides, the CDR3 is TGTGCCAGCGTTCTGAGACAGCCGATCTCTGGAAACACCATATATTTT. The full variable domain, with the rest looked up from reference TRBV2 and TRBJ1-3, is EPEVTQTPSHQVTQMGQEVILRCVPISNHLYFYWYRQILGQKVEFLVSFYNNEISEKSEIFDDQFSVERPDGSNFTLKIRSTKLEDSAMYFCASVLRQPISGNTIYFGEGSWLTVV.

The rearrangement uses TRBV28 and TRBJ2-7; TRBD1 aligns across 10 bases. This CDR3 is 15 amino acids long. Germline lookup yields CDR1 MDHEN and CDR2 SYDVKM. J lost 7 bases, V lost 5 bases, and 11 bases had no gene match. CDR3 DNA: TGTGCCAGCAGTGATGACAGGGGGCGAACACATGAGCAGTACGTC. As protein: CASSDDRGRTHEQYV.

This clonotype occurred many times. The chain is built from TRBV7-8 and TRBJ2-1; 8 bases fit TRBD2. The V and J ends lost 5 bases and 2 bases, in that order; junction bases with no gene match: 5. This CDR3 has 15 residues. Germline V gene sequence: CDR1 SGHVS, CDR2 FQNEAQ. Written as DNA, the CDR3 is TGTGCCAGCAGCCTTAGCGGGATCCCCTACAATGAGCAGTTCTTC. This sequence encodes CASSLSGIPYNEQFF.

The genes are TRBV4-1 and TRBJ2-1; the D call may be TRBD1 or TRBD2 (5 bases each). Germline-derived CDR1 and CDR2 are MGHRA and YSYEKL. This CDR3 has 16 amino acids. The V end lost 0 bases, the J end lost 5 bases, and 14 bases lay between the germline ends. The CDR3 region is CASSQDGTNNHNEQFF. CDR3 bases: TGCGCCAGCAGCCAAGACGGGACCAATAATCACAATGAGCAGTTCTTC.

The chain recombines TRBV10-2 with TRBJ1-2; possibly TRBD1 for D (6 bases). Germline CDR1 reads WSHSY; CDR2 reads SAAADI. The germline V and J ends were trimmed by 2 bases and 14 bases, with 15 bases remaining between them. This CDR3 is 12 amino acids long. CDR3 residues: CASSERTRGGTF. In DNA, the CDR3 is TGCGCCAGCAGTGAGCGGACAAGGGGGGGAACCTTC.

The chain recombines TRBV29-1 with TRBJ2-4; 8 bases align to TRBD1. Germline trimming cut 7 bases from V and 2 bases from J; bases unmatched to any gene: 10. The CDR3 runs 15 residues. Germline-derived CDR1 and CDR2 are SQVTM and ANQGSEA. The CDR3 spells CSALDRVITKNIQYF. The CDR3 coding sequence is TGCAGCGCCTTGGACAGGGTCATAACCAAAAACATTCAGTACTTC. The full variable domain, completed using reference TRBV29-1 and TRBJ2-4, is SAVISQKPSRDICQRGTSLTIQCQVDSQVTMMFWYRQQPGQSLTLIATANQGSEATYESGFVIDKFPISRPNLTFSTLTVSNMSPEDSSIYLCSALDRVITKNIQYFGAGTRLSVL.

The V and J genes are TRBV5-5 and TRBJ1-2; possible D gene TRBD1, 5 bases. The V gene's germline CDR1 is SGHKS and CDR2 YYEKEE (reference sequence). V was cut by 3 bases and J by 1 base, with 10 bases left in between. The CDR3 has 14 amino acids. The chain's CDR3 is CASSSTEFNYGYTF. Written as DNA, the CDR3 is TGTGCCAGCAGCTCGACAGAATTTAACTATGGCTACACCTTC.

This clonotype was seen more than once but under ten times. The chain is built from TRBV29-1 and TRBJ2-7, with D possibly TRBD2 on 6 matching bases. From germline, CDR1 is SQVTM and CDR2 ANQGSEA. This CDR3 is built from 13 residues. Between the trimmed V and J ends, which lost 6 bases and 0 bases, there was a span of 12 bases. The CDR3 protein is CSVGRGTSYEQYF. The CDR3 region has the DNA TGCAGCGTGGGGCGGGGCACCTCCTACGAGCAGTACTTC.

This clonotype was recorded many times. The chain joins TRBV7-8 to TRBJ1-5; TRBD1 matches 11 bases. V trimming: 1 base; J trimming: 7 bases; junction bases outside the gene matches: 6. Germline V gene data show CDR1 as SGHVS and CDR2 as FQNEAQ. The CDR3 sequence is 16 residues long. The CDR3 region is CASSLGGGTGGQPQHF. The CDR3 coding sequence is TGTGCCAGCAGCTTAGGAGGCGGGACAGGGGGACAGCCCCAGCATTTT.

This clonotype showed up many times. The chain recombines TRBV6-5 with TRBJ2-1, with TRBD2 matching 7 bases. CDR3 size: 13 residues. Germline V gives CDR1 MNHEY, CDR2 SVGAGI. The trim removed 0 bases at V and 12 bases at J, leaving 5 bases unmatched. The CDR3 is CASSYSTREAQFF. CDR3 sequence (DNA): TGTGCCAGCAGTTACTCGACCCGGGAGGCGCAGTTCTTC.

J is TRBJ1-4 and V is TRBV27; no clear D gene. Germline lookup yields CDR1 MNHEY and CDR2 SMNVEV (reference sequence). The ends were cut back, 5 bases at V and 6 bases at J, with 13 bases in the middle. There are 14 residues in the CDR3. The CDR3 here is CASSPGSNYEKLFF. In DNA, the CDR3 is TGTGCCAGCAGTCCCGGATCCAACTATGAAAAACTGTTTTTT.

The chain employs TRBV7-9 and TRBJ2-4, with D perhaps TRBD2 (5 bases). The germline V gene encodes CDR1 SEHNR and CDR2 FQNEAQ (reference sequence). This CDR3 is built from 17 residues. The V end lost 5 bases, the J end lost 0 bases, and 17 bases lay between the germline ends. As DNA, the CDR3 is TGTGCCAGCAGCACCCGGGGAACTGGACTAGCCAAAAACATTCAGTACTTC. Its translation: CASSTRGTGLAKNIQYF.